This TCR beta chain was sequenced during a study of blood T cell repertoires in COVID-19. Study context: T cells, B-cell-depleted T cells, or PBMCs supplied cDNA or gDNA.

The germline gives CDR1 MNHEY, CDR2 SVGAGI. CDR3 length: 16 amino acids. For this clone: The junction departs from the called germline gene at one end, perhaps through a read error.

Profiled with immunoSEQ multiplex PCR; TCRdb holds only in-frame clones, not every one. The sample contains about 200,000 clones, roughly 80% of which appear only once. Patients of the Seattle cohort, enrolled during active infection, were followed longitudinally. The receptor comes from a man in his 60s with COVID-19, enrolled during active disease. Sequencing was performed on peripheral blood. V is TRBV6-5 and J is TRBJ2-7; 10 bases agree with TRBD1. The CDR3: CASNYHKPGQGNEQYF. DNA of the CDR3: TGTGCCAGCAATTACCACAAACCGGGACAGGGGAACGAGCAGTACTTC.